This T cell receptor (beta chain) was sequenced in a study of T cell responses to AZD1222 COVID-19 vaccine. Study results and caveats: Seropositive at baseline were only a handful of AZD1222 recipients. It should be noted that donors were predominantly white British and more often female, and clonal diversity was possibly underestimated. Every sample of the repertoires postdated the peak T cell response. Targeting of unmutated variant regions was reportedly seen in nearly half of spike-specific TCRs.

To note about this clone: Its antigen is undetermined.

Clones were sequenced by immunoSEQ multiplex PCR, and TCRdb holds only the in-frame ones, with some missing. Of roughly 80,000 clones in the sample, about nine tenths were seen once. The V gene's germline CDR1 is SGHRS and CDR2 YFSETQ. Trimming removed 4 bases at V and 4 bases at J, with 15 bases between. There are 15 residues in the CDR3. The V and J genes are TRBV5-1 and TRBJ1-3; no clear D gene. The sample in question was peripheral blood, obtained 28 days after the second AZD1222 dose. The TCR comes from an adult who received the AZD1222 COVID-19 vaccine. CDR3 sequence: CASSALVGFGNTIYF. The DNA of the CDR3 is TGCGCCAGCAGCGCCTTAGTGGGGTTCGGAAACACCATATATTTT.